One sample yielded the 22 T cell receptor beta chains listed below, sequenced in a study of cytotoxic CD8 clonotypes in ibrutinib-treated CLL. The protocol was immunoSEQ multiplex PCR, while the TCRdb copy is restricted to in-frame clones and leaves out a portion. The sample has around 53,000 clones, 54% seen once. Source: PBMCs, taken at disease progression, from a patient treated with ibrutinib. These receptors came from a human donor with chronic lymphocytic leukemia.

CDR3 in amino acids: CASSPYSSGTGVSGELFF. As DNA, the CDR3 is TGTGCCAGCAGTCCCTATTCCTCCGGGACAGGGGTCTCCGGGGAGCTGTTTTTT. The V and J genes are TRBV6-4 and TRBJ2-2; 10 bases agree with TRBD1. This CDR3 is 18 amino acids long. The V gene end was trimmed by 5 bases and the J gene end by 6 bases; junction bases not matched to a gene: 15. CDR1 and CDR2 (germline): MRHNA, SNTAGT.

The chain recombines TRBV6-5 with TRBJ1-6; 8 positions match TRBD1. Per germline, CDR1 MNHEY and CDR2 SVGAGI. CDR3 length: 15 amino acids. J lost 9 bases, V lost 0 bases, and 4 bases had no gene match. CDR3: CASSYSQGALSPLHF. CDR3 bases: TGTGCCAGCAGTTACTCGCAGGGGGCTCTTTCACCCCTCCACTTT.

The rearrangement links TRBV6-5 to TRBJ2-3, with TRBD1 matching 8 bases. The CDR3 covers 16 residues. Trimming cost V 0 bases and J 5 bases; bases outside gene matches: 7. Germline CDR1 and CDR2: MNHEY and SVGAGI. CDR3 amino acids: CASSYSPGGRGDTQYF. CDR3 in DNA: TGTGCCAGCAGTTACTCGCCAGGGGGCCGAGGAGATACGCAGTATTTT.

CDR3 in amino acids: CASSLWGSNQPQHF. For the CDR3, the DNA is TGTGCCAGCAGCTTATGGGGTTCCAATCAGCCCCAGCATTTT. The rearrangement uses TRBV7-2 and TRBJ1-5; D uncertain. CDR3 size: 14 residues. Looked up from germline, CDR1 is SGHTA and CDR2 is FQGNSA. With 2 bases removed from V and 3 bases from J, the gap between germline ends came to 8 bases.

This clone came up a few times. This chain connects TRBV9 to TRBJ2-1; the D gene is possibly TRBD2 (5 bases). The V end lost 4 bases, the J end lost 0 bases, and 14 bases lay between the germline ends. From germline, CDR1 is SGDLS and CDR2 YYNGEE. The CDR3 covers 16 residues. The CDR3 spells CASSRTSGSSYNEQFF. Here the CDR3 DNA reads TGTGCCAGCAGCCGTACAAGCGGAAGCTCCTACAATGAGCAGTTCTTC. Full variable domain (remainder filled in from reference TRBV9 and TRBJ2-1): DSGVTQTPKHLITATGQRVTLRCSPRSGDLSVYWYQQSLDQGLQFLIQYYNGEERAKGNILERFSAQQFPDLHSELNLSSLELGDSALYFCASSRTSGSSYNEQFFGPGTRLTVL.

The CDR3 here is CASSLDLGDQGYTF. Written as DNA, the CDR3 is TGTGCCAGCAGCTTAGATCTCGGGGATCAGGGCTACACCTTC. The chain employs TRBV11-3 and TRBJ1-2; D not certain. V shed 0 bases and J shed 8 bases, with 13 bases lying between them. This CDR3 has 14 amino acids. Germline V CDR1 and CDR2: SGHNT, YENEEA.

J is TRBJ2-5 and V is TRBV9, with 12 nucleotides matching TRBD2. Germline trimming cut 0 bases from V and 5 bases from J; bases unmatched to any gene: 14. This CDR3 region has 19 residues. Germline lookup yields CDR1 SGDLS and CDR2 YYNGEE. The CDR3: CASSVGVATSGGEWETQYF. CDR3 DNA: TGTGCCAGCAGCGTAGGAGTGGCGACTAGCGGGGGTGAATGGGAGACCCAGTACTTC.

The chain recombines TRBV5-1 with TRBJ2-2; D is perhaps TRBD1 or TRBD2 (6 bases each). Trimming stripped 0 bases from V and 2 bases from J, with 14 bases between. Germline V gene sequence: CDR1 SGHRS, CDR2 YFSETQ. This CDR3 contains 17 residues. The CDR3 loop is CASSLGAGGLNTGELFF. The CDR3 DNA reads as TGCGCCAGCAGCTTGGGGGCCGGGGGCCTTAACACCGGGGAGCTGTTTTTT.

This sequence joins TRBV19 and TRBJ1-5, with D unresolved. The CDR3 extends over 14 amino acids. The germline V and J ends were trimmed by 7 bases and 7 bases, with 17 bases remaining between them. CDR1 is LNHDA and CDR2 is SQIVND in the germline V gene (reference sequence). CDR3 nucleotide sequence: TGTGCCAGTATCCGGGAAGGGCGAGGACAGCCCCAGCATTTT. Its protein is CASIREGRGQPQHF.

V usage is TRBV7-2 and J usage is TRBJ2-5; no clear D gene. V was clipped by 3 bases and J by 5 bases, with 7 bases between them. The CDR3 has 12 residues. Germline assignment: CDR1 SGHTA and CDR2 FQGNSA. CDR3 sequence: CASSFTLETQYF. CDR3 coding DNA: TGTGCCAGCAGCTTCACTTTGGAGACCCAGTACTTC.

The V gene is TRBV30, the J gene TRBJ2-7, with D uncertain. Trimming pared 0 bases from V and 0 bases from J, leaving 12 bases between. The V gene's germline CDR1 is GTSNPN and CDR2 SVGIG (reference sequence). The CDR3 length is 15 residues. As DNA, the CDR3 is TGTGCCTGGAGTGTATCTGACTTAAGCTCCTACGAGCAGTACTTC. It specifies CAWSVSDLSSYEQYF.

V is TRBV9 and J is TRBJ1-2; 8 bases fit TRBD1. This CDR3 region has 15 residues. CDR1 is SGDLS, CDR2 YYNGEE, per germline. J was trimmed by 4 bases and V by 0 bases; bases with no gene match: 5. CDR3 sequence reads: CASSVGSGGTYGYTF. In DNA, the CDR3 is TGTGCCAGCAGCGTAGGTTCAGGGGGCACCTATGGCTACACCTTC.

The gene calls are TRBV7-6 and TRBJ1-6; no clear D. Trimming stripped 5 bases from V and 6 bases from J, with 5 bases between. The CDR3 consists of 12 residues. In germline, CDR1 is SGHVS, CDR2 FNYEAQ. CDR3 loop: CASSPSNSPLHF. The DNA of the CDR3 is TGTGCCAGCAGCCCGAGTAATTCACCCCTCCACTTT.

The chain employs TRBV5-1 and TRBJ2-6; 7 nucleotides match TRBD1. This CDR3 has 16 amino acids. Germline CDR1 and CDR2: SGHRS and YFSETQ. The trim removed 1 base at V and 4 bases at J, leaving 5 bases unmatched. CDR3 sequence (DNA): TGCGCCAGCAGCTTGAGACAGGGTTTGGGGGCCAACGTCCTGACTTTC. Translating gives CASSLRQGLGANVLTF. Variable domain in full (rest from reference TRBV5-1 and TRBJ2-6): KAGVTQTPRYLIKTRGQQVTLSCSPISGHRSVSWYQQTPGQGLQFLFEYFSETQRNKGNFPGRFSGRQFSNSRSEMNVSTLELGDSALYLCASSLRQGLGANVLTFGAGSRLTVL.

The chain combines TRBV19 with TRBJ1-4; possible D gene TRBD1, 6 bases. Germline V CDR1 and CDR2: LNHDA, SQIVND (reference sequence). This CDR3 contains 14 residues. Trimming pared 6 bases from V and 5 bases from J, leaving 13 bases between. The CDR3 DNA is TGTGCCAGTAGAGTCGGACAGCCCAATGAAAAACTGTTTTTT. This gives the protein CASRVGQPNEKLFF.

This rearrangement joins TRBV18 to TRBJ1-3; D not certain. The V gene lost 8 bases and the J gene lost 0 bases, with 14 bases spanning the gap. CDR1 is KGHSH and CDR2 is LQKENI in the germline V gene. CDR3 size: 15 residues. CDR3 sequence (DNA): TGTGCCAGCCTGAACGGGGTAAACTCTGGAAACACCATATATTTT. This gives the protein CASLNGVNSGNTIYF. Based on the CDR3 plus reference TRBV18 and TRBJ1-3, the full variable domain is NAGVMQNPRHLVRRRGQEARLRCSPMKGHSHVYWYRQLPEEGLKFMVYLQKENIIDESGMPKERFSAEFPKEGPSILRIQQVVRGDSAAYFCASLNGVNSGNTIYFGEGSWLTVV.

This sequence joins TRBV30 and TRBJ2-7; 8 nucleotides line up with TRBD1. The length of the CDR3 is 14 residues. Trimming removed 1 base from V and 1 base from J; junction bases left unmatched: 3. Germline loops: CDR1 GTSNPN, CDR2 SVGIG (reference sequence). CDR3 sequence (DNA): TGTGCCTGGAGTGCCGGGACAGGTTCCTACGAGCAGTACTTC. Translation gives CAWSAGTGSYEQYF.

The V gene is TRBV4-2, the J gene TRBJ2-3; no firm D call. V was cut by 3 bases and J by 0 bases, with 10 bases left in between. Germline V gives CDR1 LGHNA, CDR2 YNFKEQ. The CDR3 has 15 residues. The CDR3 nucleotides read TGTGCCAGCAGCCAGTTTCAGGCGAGCACAGATACGCAGTATTTT. Protein: CASSQFQASTDTQYF.

This chain links TRBV7-9 with TRBJ2-3, with 9 bases identical to TRBD2. Germline assignment: CDR1 SEHNR and CDR2 FQNEAQ (reference sequence). V lost 2 bases and J lost 5; bases outside the gene matches: 5. CDR3 length: 15 amino acids. CDR3 nucleotide sequence: TGTGCCAGCAGCTTAAAAGTAGCGGGAGAAGATACGCAGTATTTT. This codes for CASSLKVAGEDTQYF.

The chain employs TRBV10-3 and TRBJ1-1; D possibly corresponds to TRBD1 (6 bases). The germline V gene has CDR1 ENHRY and CDR2 SYGVKD. V shed 5 bases and J shed 1 base, with 14 bases lying between them. The CDR3 is 15 amino acids. The DNA of the CDR3 is TGTGCCATCAGTAATACAGGGTTTCAGAACACTGAAGCTTTCTTT. It translates to CAISNTGFQNTEAFF.

V usage is TRBV27 and J usage is TRBJ2-1; D is undetermined. V was pared by 5 bases and J by 6 bases, with 8 bases between. Germline lookup yields CDR1 MNHEY and CDR2 SMNVEV (reference sequence). This CDR3 is 12 amino acids long. This CDR3 reads CASSRYSNEQFF. The CDR3 bases are TGTGCCAGCAGTAGATACAGCAATGAGCAGTTCTTC.

V and J are TRBV30 and TRBJ2-7, with 9 bases lining up with TRBD2. Germline values: CDR1 GTSNPN, CDR2 SVGIG (reference sequence). This CDR3 contains 16 residues. Trimming cost V 3 bases and J 4 bases; bases outside gene matches: 13. The CDR3 DNA is TGTGCCTGGAGCTCACTTGGGCGGGAGGGCCTGTACGAGCAGTACTTC. Translating gives CAWSSLGREGLYEQYF.